This TCR beta chain was obtained from a study of blood T cell repertoires in COVID-19. The overall study: PBMCs, B-cell-depleted T cells, or T cells provided the cDNA or gDNA that made up the material.

The study drew participants aged 18 to 89 years from about two dozen US areas. Sequencing used immunoSEQ multiplex PCR; TCRdb keeps in-frame clones, though not all of them. This table has more than 100,000 clones, 80% to 90% appearing once. The CDR3 totals 12 residues. V lost 8 bases and J lost 6, with 11 bases in between. Germline CDR1 is MDHEN and CDR2 is SYDVKM. V usage is TRBV28 and J usage is TRBJ1-5; no reliable D call. The clonotype was recovered from a man in his forties with acute COVID-19. Sequencing used PBMCs or T cells enriched from blood (not recorded which). DNA for the CDR3: TGTGCCAGCTCCTTAGTTGGTCAGCCCCAGCATTTT. This codes for CASSLVGQPQHF.